This TCR beta chain was observed in a study of blood T cell repertoires in COVID-19. Study-wide background: Specimens from acute and convalescent COVID-19 originated in the United States, Italy and Spain. PBMCs, B-cell-depleted T cells, or T cells provided the cDNA or gDNA that made up the material.

Trimming shortened V by 3 bases and J by 0 bases, and 3 bases separated the two germline ends. This CDR3 spans 13 amino acids. In the study's own analysis: Amplification from reference gene primers served as the basis for estimated nucleated cell counts. Some clones are missing from TCRdb's copy, which holds only in-frame ones; the method was immunoSEQ multiplex PCR. That table is the source of V, J and clone size, and D and trimming were worked out from the DNA. The profile shows 130,000 or so clones, around 87% of them singletons. This clonotype was sampled from a man aged 70 or older with active COVID-19. Material: peripheral blood. The chain links TRBV12-3 or TRBV12-4 to TRBJ1-5, with no clear D. CDR3 coding DNA: TGTGCCAGCAGTTTCGGTAGCAATCAGCCCCAGCATTTT. This translates into CASSFGSNQPQHF.